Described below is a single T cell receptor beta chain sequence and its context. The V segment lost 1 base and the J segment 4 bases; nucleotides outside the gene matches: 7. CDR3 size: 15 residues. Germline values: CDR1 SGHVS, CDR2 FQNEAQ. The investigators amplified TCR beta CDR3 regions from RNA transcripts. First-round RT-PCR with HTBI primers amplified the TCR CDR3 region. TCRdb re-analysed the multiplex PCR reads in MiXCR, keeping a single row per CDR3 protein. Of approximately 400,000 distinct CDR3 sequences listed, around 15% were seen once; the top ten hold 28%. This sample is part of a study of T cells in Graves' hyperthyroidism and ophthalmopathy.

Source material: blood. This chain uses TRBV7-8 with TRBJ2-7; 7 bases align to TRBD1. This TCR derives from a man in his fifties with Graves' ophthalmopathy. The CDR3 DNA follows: TGTGCCAGCAGCTTAGGAGGACGACAGGGTTACGAGCAGTACTTC. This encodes CASSLGGRQGYEQYF.